Listed below are T cell receptor beta chains from one sample, sequenced in a study of blood T cell repertoires in COVID-19. The data were produced by immunoSEQ multiplex PCR, yet TCRdb's version contains in-frame clones alone and is incomplete. The sample carries 120,000 to 150,000 clones, 80% to 90% recorded once. Sequenced sample: peripheral blood. The receptor source for this set is a woman aged 55-75 years with COVID-19, enrolled during active disease. CDR3s include the opening cysteine and the closing phenylalanine or tryptophan. The D gene is left open where the match is weak.

V: TRBV3-1/TRBV3-2; D: NA; length: 13; J: TRBJ2-5; CDR3: CASNSGLQETQYF; DNA: TGTGCCAGCAACTCTGGACTTCAAGAGACCCAGTACTTC
V: TRBV27; D: NA; length: 12; J: TRBJ2-7; CDR3: CASSSRLYEQYF; DNA: TGTGCCAGCAGTTCGAGGCTCTACGAGCAGTACTTC
V: TRBV29-1; D: TRBD1; length: 12; J: TRBJ1-1; CDR3: CSGGQVGTEAFF; DNA: TGCAGCGGGGGACAGGTGGGCACTGAAGCTTTCTTT
V: TRBV5-1; D: TRBD1; length: 15; J: TRBJ2-3; CDR3: CASSPGQGVTDTQYF; DNA: TGCGCCAGCAGCCCAGGACAGGGGGTGACAGATACGCAGTATTTT
V: TRBV10-3; D: NA; length: 14; J: TRBJ2-7; CDR3: CAISKGPEIGEQYF; DNA: TGTGCCATCAGTAAGGGGCCCGAAATCGGAGAGCAGTACTTC
V: TRBV7-3; D: NA; length: 13; J: TRBJ2-3; CDR3: CASSLNLADTQYF; DNA: TGTGCCAGCAGCTTAAATTTGGCCGATACGCAGTATTTT
V: TRBV21-1; D: NA; length: 17; J: TRBJ2-7; CDR3: CASSKAPHTNPFYEQYF; DNA: TGTGCCAGCAGCAAAGCTCCCCACACCAATCCCTTCTACGAGCAGTACTTC
V: TRBV30; D: NA; length: 13; J: TRBJ1-6; CDR3: CAWGSQGDSPLHF; DNA: TGTGCCTGGGGTAGCCAGGGTGATTCACCCCTCCACTTT
V: TRBV2; D: NA; length: 13; J: TRBJ1-1; CDR3: CATLPWAGTEAFF; DNA: TGTGCCACCCTACCTTGGGCAGGCACTGAAGCTTTCTTT
V: TRBV4-3; D: NA; length: 17; J: TRBJ1-4; CDR3: CASSQGVLGQVNEKLFF; DNA: TGCGCCAGCAGCCAGGGTGTCCTGGGACAAGTTAATGAAAAACTGTTTTTT
V: TRBV19; D: NA; length: 14; J: TRBJ2-7; CDR3: CASSTQWAGDEQYF; DNA: TGTGCCAGTAGTACCCAATGGGCAGGGGACGAGCAGTACTTC